The 22 T cell receptor beta chains reported below all come from one sample, sequenced in a study of T cells in localized non-small cell lung cancer. Clones were read by immunoSEQ multiplex PCR, and TCRdb kept only the in-frame ones, dropping some. The data contain approximately 11,000 clones, approximately 50% of them singletons. The sample in question was lymph node tissue, obtained before any cancer treatment. All receptors come from a woman between 35 and 75 years old with stage II squamous cell lung carcinoma.

This chain uses TRBV6-8 with TRBJ1-2; D unresolved. The CDR3 length is 13 residues. V was clipped by 5 bases and J by 5 bases, with 12 bases between them. Germline V gives CDR1 MNHGY, CDR2 SAAAGT. The CDR3 bases are TGTGCCAGCAGTGATACAGCCTTTTATGGCTACACCTTC. Protein: CASSDTAFYGYTF.

The V call is TRBV11-1, the J call TRBJ1-1; 7 bases are shared with TRBD1. The germline V gene has CDR1 SGHAT and CDR2 FQDESV (reference sequence). The CDR3 contains 15 residues. J was trimmed by 1 base and V by 3 bases; bases with no gene match: 5. The CDR3 DNA is TGTGCCAGCAGCTTGATCGGGACAGCGAACACTGAAGCTTTCTTT. Its translation is CASSLIGTANTEAFF. Filled out from reference TRBV11-1 and TRBJ1-1, the complete variable domain reads EAEVAQSPRYKITEKSQAVAFWCDPISGHATLYWYRQILGQGPELLVQFQDESVVDDSQLPKDRFSAERLKGVDSTLKIQPAELGDSAMYLCASSLIGTANTEAFFGQGTRLTVV.

This clone was found a few times. The rearrangement uses TRBV6-8 and TRBJ1-2; possible D gene TRBD1, 5 bases. Looked up from germline, CDR1 is MNHGY and CDR2 is SAAAGT. Trimming pared 5 bases from V and 8 bases from J, leaving 21 bases between. The CDR3 contains 15 residues. The CDR3 DNA follows: TGTGCCAGCAGTCTTAGCATACGGGGCACAAGGGGCTACACCTTC. Translating gives CASSLSIRGTRGYTF.

A few counts support this clone. The V call is TRBV11-1, the J call TRBJ2-3; TRBD1 aligns across 10 bases. J gave up 1 base and V 6 bases, and 7 bases lay outside the gene matches. This CDR3 is 16 amino acids long. Germline CDR1 reads SGHAT; CDR2 reads FQDESV (reference sequence). The CDR3 nucleotides read TGTGCCAGCAGACAAGTTGGGACAGGGGGCACAGATACGCAGTATTTT. As protein: CASRQVGTGGTDTQYF.

The chain recombines TRBV10-2 with TRBJ1-1; tentative D call: TRBD1 (6 bases). V was pared by 4 bases and J by 3 bases, with 15 bases between. Germline loops: CDR1 WSHSY, CDR2 SAAADI. The CDR3 runs 15 residues. The CDR3 region has the DNA TGCGCCAGCAGTGCCCGGACAGCCGGGGACACTGAAGCTTTCTTT. This encodes CASSARTAGDTEAFF.

This clone occurred a few times. The chain uses TRBV11-3 and TRBJ1-5; D is perhaps TRBD1 (5 bases). V gave up 5 bases and J gave up 3 bases, with 14 bases separating them. Per the germline V gene, CDR1 is SGHNT and CDR2 is YENEEA. The CDR3 runs 15 residues. CDR3 sequence reads: CASSLDGGYNQPQHF. CDR3 nucleotide sequence: TGTGCCAGCAGCCTCGACGGGGGGTACAATCAGCCCCAGCATTTT.

This clone has just a few counts. This rearrangement joins TRBV9 to TRBJ1-3; D is unclear. Trimming removed 5 bases at V and 4 bases at J, with 7 bases between. The CDR3 is 12 residues long. Germline V gene data show CDR1 as SGDLS and CDR2 as YYNGEE. CDR3 nucleotide sequence: TGTGCCAGCAGGGTCCAGGGAAACACCATATATTTT. Residues: CASRVQGNTIYF.

In its sample, this clone ranks as medium-sized (0.01 to 0.1%). This chain connects TRBV11-3 to TRBJ1-3; D is ambiguous. In germline, CDR1 is SGHNT, CDR2 YENEEA. CDR3 length: 14 amino acids. V gave up 2 bases and J gave up 0 bases, with 5 bases separating them. DNA for the CDR3: TGTGCCAGCAGCTTAATGAGCTCTGGAAACACCATATATTTT. Its translation: CASSLMSSGNTIYF.

The chain uses TRBV30 and TRBJ2-2; 7 nucleotides align to TRBD1. CDR1 is GTSNPN and CDR2 is SVGIG in the germline V gene (reference sequence). This CDR3 contains 14 residues. Losses at the gene ends were 4 bases for V and 5 bases for J; bases not matched to a gene: 7. The CDR3 DNA follows: TGTGCCTGGATACAGGGGTTAGGGACCGGGGAGCTGTTTTTT. Translating gives CAWIQGLGTGELFF. The whole variable domain, filled in from reference TRBV30 and TRBJ2-2, reads SQTIHQWPATLVQPVGSPLSLECTVEGTSNPNLYWYRQAAGRGLQLLFYSVGIGQISSEVPQNLSASRPQDRQFILSSKKLLLSDSGFYLCAWIQGLGTGELFFGEGSRLTVL.

This clone showed up just a few times. The V and J genes are TRBV9 and TRBJ1-1; the match to TRBD1 covers 9 bases. The germline V gene has CDR1 SGDLS and CDR2 YYNGEE. The CDR3 is made up of 13 amino acids. With 5 bases clipped from V and 2 bases from J, the junction kept 1 base outside the gene matches. The CDR3 DNA reads TGTGCCAGCAGGGGACAGGGTAACACTGAAGCTTTCTTT. It specifies CASRGQGNTEAFF. Full variable domain (outside the CDR3, taken from reference TRBV9 and TRBJ1-1): DSGVTQTPKHLITATGQRVTLRCSPRSGDLSVYWYQQSLDQGLQFLIQYYNGEERAKGNILERFSAQQFPDLHSELNLSSLELGDSALYFCASRGQGNTEAFFGQGTRLTVV.

The chain combines TRBV19 with TRBJ2-2, with a tentative D call TRBD1 (5 bases). The CDR3 is 19 residues long. Germline lookup yields CDR1 LNHDA and CDR2 SQIVND (reference sequence). Between the trimmed V and J ends, which lost 3 bases and 6 bases, there was a span of 26 bases. The CDR3 sequence is CASSMTYGGRTPGSGELFF. The CDR3 DNA sequence: TGTGCCAGTAGTATGACCTACGGCGGTAGAACACCAGGGTCCGGGGAGCTGTTTTTT.

This clone has a handful of counts. The J gene is TRBJ1-2, the V gene TRBV19; D is uncertain. The CDR3 totals 12 residues. Trimming removed 10 bases from V and 5 bases from J, with 14 bases in between. CDR1 is LNHDA, CDR2 SQIVND, per germline (reference sequence). For the CDR3, the DNA is TGTGCCACCCGACGGACCACTTATGGCTACACCTTC. Translating it yields CATRRTTYGYTF. The whole variable domain, filled in from reference TRBV19 and TRBJ1-2, reads DGGITQSPKYLFRKEGQNVTLSCEQNLNHDAMYWYRQDPGQGLRLIYYSQIVNDFQKGDIAEGYSVSREKKESFPLTVTSAQKNPTAFYLCATRRTTYGYTFGSGTRLTVV.

The V gene is TRBV18, the J gene TRBJ2-5; tentatively, D is TRBD2 (6 bases). Deletions cut 8 bases from V and 4 bases from J, with 11 bases between. Germline-derived CDR1 and CDR2 are KGHSH and LQKENI. The CDR3 has 12 residues. CDR3 coding DNA: TGTGCCAGCGGGGTCGGGGGAGAGACCCAGTACTTC. Translated, it gives CASGVGGETQYF.

This clone was counted between two and nine times. The chain combines TRBV6-8 with TRBJ2-3; TRBD1 is a possible D gene (5 bases). Germline CDR1 MNHGY, CDR2 SAAAGT. With 4 bases removed from V and 2 bases from J, the gap between germline ends came to 7 bases. The CDR3 contains 13 residues. CDR3: CASSLGHTDTQYF. Here the CDR3 DNA reads TGTGCCAGCAGTTTAGGACACACAGATACGCAGTATTTT.

The genes are TRBV29-1 and TRBJ1-1; perhaps TRBD1 as D (5 bases). From germline, CDR1 is SQVTM and CDR2 ANQGSEA. This CDR3 is built from 14 residues. V was trimmed by 6 bases and J by 5 bases, leaving 19 bases between them. The CDR3 DNA reads TGCAGCGTCCCGGCCCAGGGAAAGGATACTGAAGCTTTCTTT. Translating it yields CSVPAQGKDTEAFF.

CDR3 loop: CASSIPDIHFNQPQHF. CDR3 in DNA: TGTGCCAGTAGTATCCCCGACATACATTTCAATCAGCCCCAGCATTTT. The gene calls are TRBV19 and TRBJ1-5, with D unclear. Trimming took off 3 bases at V and 3 bases at J, with 15 bases between the two ends. This CDR3 spans 16 amino acids. Germline V lookup: CDR1 LNHDA, CDR2 SQIVND (reference sequence). The full variable domain, its missing parts supplied by reference TRBV19 and TRBJ1-5, is DGGITQSPKYLFRKEGQNVTLSCEQNLNHDAMYWYRQDPGQGLRLIYYSQIVNDFQKGDIAEGYSVSREKKESFPLTVTSAQKNPTAFYLCASSIPDIHFNQPQHFGDGTRLSIL.

The chain uses TRBV28 and TRBJ1-3; D unclear. V was shortened by 1 base and J by 0 bases, with 7 bases between the two germline ends. The CDR3 spans 15 residues. Looked up from germline, CDR1 is MDHEN and CDR2 is SYDVKM. The CDR3 protein is CASSLYGSSGNTIYF. The CDR3 region has the DNA TGTGCCAGCAGTTTATACGGTTCCTCTGGAAACACCATATATTTT. Full variable domain (missing parts from reference TRBV28 and TRBJ1-3): DVKVTQSSRYLVKRTGEKVFLECVQDMDHENMFWYRQDPGLGLRLIYFSYDVKMKEKGDIPEGYSVSREKKERFSLILESASTNQTSMYLCASSLYGSSGNTIYFGEGSWLTVV.

The chain couples TRBV10-2 to TRBJ1-3, with no clear D. Germline assignment: CDR1 WSHSY and CDR2 SAAADI. V was cut by 6 bases and J by 3 bases, with 9 bases left in between. The CDR3 is 13 amino acids. The CDR3 nucleotides read TGCGCCAGCAGCCCAGGCGGTGGAAACACCATATATTTT. This translates into CASSPGGGNTIYF.

V is TRBV19 and J is TRBJ2-1; D tentatively fits TRBD1 or TRBD2 (5 bases each). Germline assignment: CDR1 LNHDA and CDR2 SQIVND (reference sequence). With 4 bases removed from V and 5 bases from J, the gap between germline ends came to 15 bases. The CDR3 runs 15 residues. The CDR3 sequence: CASSTGAKSHNEQFF. CDR3 sequence (DNA): TGTGCCAGTAGTACCGGGGCTAAGAGCCACAATGAGCAGTTCTTC. Looking up the rest from reference TRBV19 and TRBJ2-1 gives the full variable domain: DGGITQSPKYLFRKEGQNVTLSCEQNLNHDAMYWYRQDPGQGLRLIYYSQIVNDFQKGDIAEGYSVSREKKESFPLTVTSAQKNPTAFYLCASSTGAKSHNEQFFGPGTRLTVL.

This rearrangement joins TRBV10-2 to TRBJ1-5; weak D call: TRBD1 (5 bases). Looked up from germline, CDR1 is WSHSY and CDR2 is SAAADI. This CDR3 has 16 amino acids. V was pared by 3 bases and J by 0 bases, with 12 bases between. CDR3 in DNA: TGCGCCAGCAGTGATCGGGGACGGTATAGCAATCAGCCCCAGCATTTT. Protein product: CASSDRGRYSNQPQHF.

The chain is built from TRBV11-3 and TRBJ1-5; 7 nucleotides align to TRBD1. V shed 5 bases, J shed 2 bases, and the junction held 12 bases outside the gene matches. Germline V lookup: CDR1 SGHNT, CDR2 YENEEA. The CDR3 has 17 amino acids. The CDR3 region has the DNA TGTGCCAGCAGCCGGGACAGCCGATCGGGAGGCAATCAGCCCCAGCATTTT. It specifies CASSRDSRSGGNQPQHF.

This rearrangement joins TRBV25-1 to TRBJ1-3; a possible D gene is TRBD1 (6 bases). The CDR3 runs to 14 residues. Germline V gene lookup returns CDR1 MGHDK and CDR2 SYGVNS. The V end was cut by 4 bases, the J end by 0 bases, with 7 bases between. For the CDR3, the DNA is TGTGCCAGCAGTGTAGGGGGCTCTGGAAACACCATATATTTT. Its protein is CASSVGGSGNTIYF.